Listed here are 4 T cell receptor beta chains from one sample, sequenced in a study of cytomegalovirus exposure and HLA in healthy donors. PCR amplification relied on 60 Vbeta primers (plus 13 Jbeta primers). Assay used: immunoSEQ multiplex PCR; TCRdb lists only in-frame clones, some missing. The sample consists of around 140,000 clones, 70% to 80% of them appearing once. Source material: PBMCs. The receptors were sampled from a woman between 18 and 29 years old in good health and CMV-seropositive.

The chain recombines TRBV7-8 with TRBJ2-1; 15 bases are a match to TRBD2. V lost 5 bases, J lost 8 bases, and 4 bases stayed unmatched. Germline V CDR1 and CDR2: SGHVS, FQNEAQ. The CDR3 is made up of 15 amino acids. The CDR3 sequence is CASSPGLAGGDEQFF. For the CDR3, the DNA is TGTGCCAGCAGCCCGGGACTAGCGGGGGGCGATGAGCAGTTCTTC.

The chain joins TRBV9 to TRBJ1-1; weak D call: TRBD1 (6 bases). The CDR3 spans 17 residues. V lost 4 bases and J 2 bases, leaving 21 bases between the germline ends. Germline-derived CDR1 and CDR2 are SGDLS and YYNGEE. The CDR3 sequence is CASSPPDGEGGNTEAFF. The CDR3 DNA reads as TGTGCCAGCAGCCCACCGGACGGTGAAGGGGGAAACACTGAAGCTTTCTTT.

The rearrangement links TRBV5-1 to TRBJ2-5; TRBD2 aligns across 7 bases. CDR1 and CDR2 (germline): SGHRS, YFSETQ. The CDR3 spans 13 residues. The ends lost 4 bases at V and 4 bases at J; junction bases unmatched: 4. Written as DNA, the CDR3 is TGCGCCAGCAGCAGGGGAGGGATAGAGACCCAGTACTTC. Translating gives CASSRGGIETQYF.

This clone has just a few counts. The gene calls are TRBV11-2 and TRBJ2-1; TRBD2 aligns across 8 bases. The germline gives CDR1 SGHAT, CDR2 FQNNGV. This CDR3 is built from 15 residues. V trimming: 8 bases; J trimming: 9 bases; junction bases outside the gene matches: 15. This CDR3 is CASGVGGGRTGEQFF. The CDR3 nucleotides read TGTGCCAGCGGTGTAGGCGGGGGGCGGACCGGTGAGCAGTTCTTC.